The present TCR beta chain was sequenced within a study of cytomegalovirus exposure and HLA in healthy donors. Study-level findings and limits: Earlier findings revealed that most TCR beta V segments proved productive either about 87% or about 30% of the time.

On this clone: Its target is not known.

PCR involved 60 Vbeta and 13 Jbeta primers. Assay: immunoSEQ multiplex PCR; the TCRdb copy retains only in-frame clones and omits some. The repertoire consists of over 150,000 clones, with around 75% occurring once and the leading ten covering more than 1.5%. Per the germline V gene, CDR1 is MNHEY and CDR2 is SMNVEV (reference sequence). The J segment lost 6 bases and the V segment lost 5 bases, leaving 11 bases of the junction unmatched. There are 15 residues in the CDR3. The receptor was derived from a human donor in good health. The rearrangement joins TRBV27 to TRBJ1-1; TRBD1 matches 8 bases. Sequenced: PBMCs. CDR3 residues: CASSPDRAFGSEAFF. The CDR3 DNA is TGTGCCAGCAGTCCGGACAGGGCCTTTGGGTCTGAAGCTTTCTTT.